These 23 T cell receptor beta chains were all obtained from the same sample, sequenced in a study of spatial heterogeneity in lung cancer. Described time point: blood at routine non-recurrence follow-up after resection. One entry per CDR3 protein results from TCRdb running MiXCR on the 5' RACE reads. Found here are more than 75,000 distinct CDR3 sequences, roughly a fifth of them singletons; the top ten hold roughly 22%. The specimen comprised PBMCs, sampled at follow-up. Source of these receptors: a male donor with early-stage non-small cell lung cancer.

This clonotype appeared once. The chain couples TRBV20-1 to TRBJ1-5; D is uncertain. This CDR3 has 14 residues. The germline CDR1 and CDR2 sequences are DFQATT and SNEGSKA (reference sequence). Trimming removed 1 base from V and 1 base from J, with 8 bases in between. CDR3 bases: TGCAGTGCTAGAGCCGGGTTGAGCAATCAGCCCCAGCATTTT. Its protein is CSARAGLSNQPQHF.

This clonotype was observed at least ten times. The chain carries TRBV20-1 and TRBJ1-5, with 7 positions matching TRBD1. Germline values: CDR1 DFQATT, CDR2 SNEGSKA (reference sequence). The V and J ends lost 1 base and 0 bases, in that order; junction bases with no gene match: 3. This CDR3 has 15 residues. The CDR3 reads CSARGRGLSNQPQHF. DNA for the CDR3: TGCAGTGCTAGAGGGAGGGGGCTTAGCAATCAGCCCCAGCATTTT.

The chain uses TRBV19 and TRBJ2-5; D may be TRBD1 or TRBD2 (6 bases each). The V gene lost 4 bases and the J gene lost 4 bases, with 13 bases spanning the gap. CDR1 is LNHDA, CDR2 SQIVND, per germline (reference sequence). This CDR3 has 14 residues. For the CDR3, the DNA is TGTGCCAGTAGTAAGGGGGGAGTCATAGAGACCCAGTACTTC. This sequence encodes CASSKGGVIETQYF.

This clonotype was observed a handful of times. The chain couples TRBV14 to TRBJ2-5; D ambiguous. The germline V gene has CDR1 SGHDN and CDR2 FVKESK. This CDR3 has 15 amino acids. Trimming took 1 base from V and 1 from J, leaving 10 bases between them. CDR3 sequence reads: CASSQVESFQETQYF. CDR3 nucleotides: TGTGCCAGCAGCCAAGTTGAGAGCTTCCAAGAGACCCAGTACTTC.

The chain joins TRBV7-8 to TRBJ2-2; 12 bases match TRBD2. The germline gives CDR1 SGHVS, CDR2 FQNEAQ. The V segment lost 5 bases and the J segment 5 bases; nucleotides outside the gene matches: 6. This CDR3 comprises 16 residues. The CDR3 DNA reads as TGTGCCAGCAGCACGTCTAGCGGGAGGGGAACCGGGGAGCTGTTTTTT. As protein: CASSTSSGRGTGELFF.

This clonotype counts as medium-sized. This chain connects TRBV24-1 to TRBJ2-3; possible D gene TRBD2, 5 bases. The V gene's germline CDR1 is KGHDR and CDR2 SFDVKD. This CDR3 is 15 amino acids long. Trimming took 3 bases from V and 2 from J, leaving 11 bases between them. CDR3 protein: CATSDPRDYTDTQYF. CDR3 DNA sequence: TGTGCCACCAGTGATCCCCGTGACTACACAGATACGCAGTATTTT.

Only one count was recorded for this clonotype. The CDR3, as DNA: TGTGCCAGCAACAGGGACAGGGACCTCACCGGGGAGCTGTTTTTT. It yields the protein CASNRDRDLTGELFF. The rearrangement joins TRBV6-5 to TRBJ2-2, with 9 bases identical to TRBD1. CDR1 MNHEY and CDR2 SVGAGI come from the germline V gene. This CDR3 is built from 15 residues. Trimming at V came to 7 bases and at J to 4 bases, leaving 7 bases not matched to a gene.

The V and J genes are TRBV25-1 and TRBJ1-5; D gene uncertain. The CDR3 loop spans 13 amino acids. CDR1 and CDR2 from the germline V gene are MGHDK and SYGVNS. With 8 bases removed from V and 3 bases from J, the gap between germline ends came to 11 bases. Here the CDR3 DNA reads TGTGCCAGCGGAGGCAGTCACAATCAGCCCCAGCATTTT. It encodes CASGGSHNQPQHF.

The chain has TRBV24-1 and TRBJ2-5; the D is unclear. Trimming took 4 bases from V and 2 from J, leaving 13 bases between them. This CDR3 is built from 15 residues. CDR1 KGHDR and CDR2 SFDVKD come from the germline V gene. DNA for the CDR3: TGTGCCACCAGTGACCCCACCTTGGTTCAAGAGACCCAGTACTTC. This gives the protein CATSDPTLVQETQYF.

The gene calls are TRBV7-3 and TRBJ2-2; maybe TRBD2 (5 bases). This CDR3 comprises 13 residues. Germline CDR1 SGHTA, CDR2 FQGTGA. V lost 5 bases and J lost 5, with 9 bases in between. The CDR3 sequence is CASSLPGTGELFF. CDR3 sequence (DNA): TGTGCCAGCAGCCTCCCGGGGACCGGGGAGCTGTTTTTT.

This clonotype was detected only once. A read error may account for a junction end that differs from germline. In DNA, the CDR3 is TGTGCCAGCAGTGAAGGGCCAAGCCTTATGAACACTGAAGCTTTCTTT. Its translation: CASSEGPSLMNTEAFF. This chain uses TRBV10-2 with TRBJ1-1, with D uncertain. This CDR3 contains 16 residues. CDR1 WSHSY and CDR2 SAAADI come from the germline V gene.

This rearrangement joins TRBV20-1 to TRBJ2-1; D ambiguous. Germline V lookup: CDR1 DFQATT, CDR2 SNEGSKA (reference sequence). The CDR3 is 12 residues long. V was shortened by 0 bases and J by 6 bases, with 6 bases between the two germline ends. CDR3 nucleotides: TGCAGTGCTAGAGAGCCGGGCAATGAGCAGTTCTTC. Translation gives CSAREPGNEQFF.

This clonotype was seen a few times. The CDR3 nucleotides read TGTGCCAGCAGCTTCAGAGAGTACGAGCAGTACTTC. This encodes CASSFREYEQYF. The chain uses TRBV5-6 and TRBJ2-7; unclear D gene. Germline V gives CDR1 SGHDT, CDR2 YYEEEE. The CDR3 length is 12 residues. Trimming shortened V by 2 bases and J by 4 bases, and 7 bases separated the two germline ends.

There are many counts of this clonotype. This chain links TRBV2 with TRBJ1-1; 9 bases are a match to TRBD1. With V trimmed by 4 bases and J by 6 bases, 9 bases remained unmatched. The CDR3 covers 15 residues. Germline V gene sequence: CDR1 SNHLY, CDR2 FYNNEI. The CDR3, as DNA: TGTGCCAGCAGTGCGTACAGGGGGCGGACGGCTGAAGCTTTCTTT. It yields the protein CASSAYRGRTAEAFF.

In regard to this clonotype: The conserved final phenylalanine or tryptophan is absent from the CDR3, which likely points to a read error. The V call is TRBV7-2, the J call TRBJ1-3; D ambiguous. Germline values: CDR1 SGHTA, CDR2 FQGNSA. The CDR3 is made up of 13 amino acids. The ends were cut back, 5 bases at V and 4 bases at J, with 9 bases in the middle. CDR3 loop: CASSPILGNTIYC. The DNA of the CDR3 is TGTGCCAGCAGCCCGATCCTCGGAAACACCATATATTGT.

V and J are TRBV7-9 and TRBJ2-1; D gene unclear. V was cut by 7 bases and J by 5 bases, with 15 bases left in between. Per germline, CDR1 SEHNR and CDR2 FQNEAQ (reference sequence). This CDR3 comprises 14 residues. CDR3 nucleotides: TGTGCCAGCATTGCCCAGCGCTTAAACAATGAGCAGTTCTTC. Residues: CASIAQRLNNEQFF.

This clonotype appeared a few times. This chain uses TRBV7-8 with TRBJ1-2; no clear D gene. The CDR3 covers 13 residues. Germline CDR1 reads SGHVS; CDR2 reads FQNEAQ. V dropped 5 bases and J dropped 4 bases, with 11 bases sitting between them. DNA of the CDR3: TGTGCCAGCAGCGTCGACAAGGGCTATGGCTACACCTTC. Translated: CASSVDKGYGYTF.

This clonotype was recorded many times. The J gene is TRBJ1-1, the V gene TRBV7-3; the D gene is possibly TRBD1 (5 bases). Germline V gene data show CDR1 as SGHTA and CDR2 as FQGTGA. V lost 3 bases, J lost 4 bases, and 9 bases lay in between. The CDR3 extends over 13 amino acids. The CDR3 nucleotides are TGTGCCAGCAGCTTTGGCAGGGCCACTGAAGCTTTCTTT. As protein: CASSFGRATEAFF.

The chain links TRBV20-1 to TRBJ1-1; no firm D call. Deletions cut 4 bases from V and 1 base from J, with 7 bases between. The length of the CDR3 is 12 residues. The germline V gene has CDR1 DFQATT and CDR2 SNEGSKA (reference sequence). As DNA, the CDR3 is TGCAGTGCTATCCCGACGAACACTGAAGCTTTCTTT. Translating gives CSAIPTNTEAFF.

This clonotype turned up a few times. The DNA of the CDR3 is TGCGCCAGCAGCTTGGGACTAGCGGGAACCTACGAGCAGTACTTC. Translated, it gives CASSLGLAGTYEQYF. The rearrangement uses TRBV5-1 and TRBJ2-7; 11 positions agree with TRBD2. V gave up 0 bases and J gave up 2 bases; unmatched junction bases: 1. Looked up from germline, CDR1 is SGHRS and CDR2 is YFSETQ. The CDR3 runs to 15 residues.

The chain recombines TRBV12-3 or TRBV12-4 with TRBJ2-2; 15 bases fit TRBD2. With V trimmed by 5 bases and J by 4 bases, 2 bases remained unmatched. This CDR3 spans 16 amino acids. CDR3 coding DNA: TGTGCCAGCAGTCTGGGACTAGCGGGAGGCACCGGGGAGCTGTTTTTT. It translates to CASSLGLAGGTGELFF.

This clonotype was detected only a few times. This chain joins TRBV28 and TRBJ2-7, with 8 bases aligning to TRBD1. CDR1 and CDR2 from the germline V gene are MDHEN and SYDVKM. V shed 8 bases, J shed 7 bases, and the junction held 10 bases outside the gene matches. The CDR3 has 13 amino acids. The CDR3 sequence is CASWTGFSREQYF. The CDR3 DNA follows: TGTGCCAGCTGGACAGGGTTTTCTAGGGAGCAGTACTTC.

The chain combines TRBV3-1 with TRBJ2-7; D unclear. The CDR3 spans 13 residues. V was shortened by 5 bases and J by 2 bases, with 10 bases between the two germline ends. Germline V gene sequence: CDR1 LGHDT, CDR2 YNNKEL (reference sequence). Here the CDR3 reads CASSGPGPYEQYF. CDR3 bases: TGTGCCAGCAGCGGACCAGGACCCTACGAGCAGTACTTC.